This T cell receptor beta chain was found in a study of human T cells and chemical hapten exposure. For the study at large: Per-sample TCR yield variability stemmed mainly from small pooled library volume differences.

The CDR3 loop spans 11 amino acids. Deletions cut 7 bases from V and 13 bases from J, with 11 bases between. The germline V gene has CDR1 SNHLY and CDR2 FYNNEI. The sample holds many counts of this clonotype. The time point is: healthy volunteer bleed at 2 weeks. Whole blood, unfractionated, served as the material for total RNA extraction. Single cDNA molecules in the library carried unique molecular identifiers attached during preparation. Original methodology: Samples ranged from roughly 20,000 to 700,000 TCRs, with a median of 95,638. TCRdb re-derived calls from the RACE reads in MiXCR, one entry per CDR3 protein. The V and J calls come from TCRdb's annotation, not from the publication. The table includes 28,000 or so distinct CDR3 sequences, nearly 7.5% detected once.

The rearrangement uses TRBV2 and TRBJ1-6, with TRBD1 as a possible D gene (5 bases). This TCR was sampled from a human donor in good health. Some clones in this sample may be carry-over from other donors' samples. Source material: whole blood. For the CDR3, the DNA is TGTGCCAGCAAAAGGGACCTTCCCCTCCACTTT. It yields the protein CASKRDLPLHF.